These T cell receptor beta chains were read from a single sample in a study of blood T cells in healthy people across ages. A single record per CDR3 protein comes from TCRdb applying MiXCR to the 5' RACE reads. Of 650,000 to 1,000,000 distinct CDR3 sequences listed, about half are singletons. What was sequenced was blood. The receptors originated from a man of 80 years or more in good health. The CDR3 runs from the conserved cysteine through the conserved F or W. A D gene is named only where the DNA matches it firmly. Clone size is given for some rows only: seen once, a few or many times, or a class if the clone is expanded.

v_gene: TRBV4-2; d_gene: -; abundance: few; j_gene: TRBJ2-1; CDR3aa: CASSQDGDEQFF; CDR3nt: TGTGCCAGCAGCCAAGATGGGGATGAGCAGTTCTTC
v_gene: TRBV6-5; d_gene: TRBD1; abundance: -; j_gene: TRBJ2-7; CDR3aa: CASSPWDREEQYF; CDR3nt: TGTGCCAGCAGTCCGTGGGACAGGGAAGAGCAGTACTTC
v_gene: TRBV11-1; d_gene: TRBD1; abundance: -; j_gene: TRBJ2-1; CDR3aa: CASSTTGDYYNEQFF; CDR3nt: TGTGCCAGCAGCACGACAGGGGATTACTACAATGAGCAGTTCTTC
v_gene: TRBV3-1; d_gene: TRBD2; abundance: -; j_gene: TRBJ2-1; CDR3aa: CASSLTGTSGEEQFF; CDR3nt: TGTGCCAGCAGCCTCACCGGGACTAGCGGGGAGGAACAGTTCTTC
v_gene: TRBV27; d_gene: TRBD1; abundance: -; j_gene: TRBJ2-1; CDR3aa: CASRATGFETQFF; CDR3nt: TGTGCCAGCAGAGCGACAGGGTTTGAGACCCAGTTCTTC
v_gene: TRBV27; d_gene: TRBD1; abundance: -; j_gene: TRBJ2-5; CDR3aa: CARSLYRGNEQYF; CDR3nt: TGTGCCCGCAGTTTGTACAGGGGGAATGAGCAGTACTTC
v_gene: TRBV28; d_gene: TRBD1; abundance: -; j_gene: TRBJ2-4; CDR3aa: CASIPAGTGPKNIQYF; CDR3nt: TGTGCCAGCATTCCAGCCGGGACAGGTCCAAAAAACATTCAGTACTTC
v_gene: TRBV24-1; d_gene: -; abundance: few; j_gene: TRBJ2-1; CDR3aa: CATSGPTTNEQFF; CDR3nt: TGTGCCACCAGTGGCCCGACTACCAATGAGCAGTTCTTC
v_gene: TRBV25-1; d_gene: -; abundance: -; j_gene: TRBJ1-6; CDR3aa: CASSEHQGGGSPLHF; CDR3nt: TGTGCCAGCAGTGAGCACCAAGGGGGTGGCTCACCCCTCCACTTT
v_gene: TRBV12-3/TRBV12-4; d_gene: -; abundance: few; j_gene: TRBJ1-2; CDR3aa: CASSLAAAYGYTF; CDR3nt: TGTGCCAGCAGCCTGGCGGCAGCCTATGGCTACACCTTC